Below, 30 T cell receptor beta chains from the same sample are listed, as sequenced in a study of shared T cell receptors in the human thymus. Generated by immunoSEQ multiplex PCR, the TCRdb table keeps only in-frame clones and is missing some. This table holds hundreds of thousands of clones, about 89% found once. These records were also assigned to another study, of human thymus T cells.

Sequenced material: thymocytes. The source is a boy in the first two years of life with a congenital heart defect.

The chain couples TRBV7-3 to TRBJ2-3, with 9 bases fitting TRBD2. CDR1 SGHTA and CDR2 FQGTGA come from the germline V gene. The length of the CDR3 is 16 residues. The V segment lost 2 bases and the J segment 1 base; nucleotides outside the gene matches: 4. In DNA, the CDR3 is TGTGCCAGCAGCTTAGGGGCGGGGGGGCGCACAGATACGCAGTATTTT. Its protein product is CASSLGAGGRTDTQYF.

The V and J genes are TRBV27 and TRBJ2-1; a weak D match, TRBD2 (6 bases). Germline CDR1 reads MNHEY; CDR2 reads SMNVEV (reference sequence). V was clipped by 3 bases and J by 4 bases, with 19 bases between them. The CDR3 contains 17 residues. CDR3 residues: CASSFVQYGLAYNEQFF. CDR3 nucleotides: TGTGCCAGCAGTTTTGTTCAATATGGGCTAGCGTACAATGAGCAGTTCTTC.

The CDR3 bases are TGTGCCAGCAGCTCCCACCCGACAGGCCAAGGCATGAACACTGAAGCTTTCTTT. It specifies CASSSHPTGQGMNTEAFF. The gene calls are TRBV7-3 and TRBJ1-1; D may be TRBD1 (6 bases). CDR3 length: 18 residues. From germline, CDR1 is SGHTA and CDR2 FQGTGA. Trimming shortened V by 4 bases and J by 0 bases, and 21 bases separated the two germline ends. Full variable domain (remainder filled in from reference TRBV7-3 and TRBJ1-1): GAGVSQTPSNKVTEKGKYVELRCDPISGHTALYWYRQSLGQGPEFLIYFQGTGAADDSGLPNDRFFAVRPEGSVSTLKIQRTERGDSAVYLCASSSHPTGQGMNTEAFFGQGTRLTVV.

This clone was seen a handful of times. The rearrangement uses TRBV28 and TRBJ2-5, with 10 bases identical to TRBD1. The CDR3 spans 15 residues. The V segment lost 5 bases and the J segment 5 bases; nucleotides outside the gene matches: 8. Germline assignment: CDR1 MDHEN and CDR2 SYDVKM. The CDR3 reads CASSLRTGGSETQYF. CDR3 DNA sequence: TGTGCCAGCAGTCTACGGACAGGGGGATCGGAGACCCAGTACTTC.

In its sample, this clone was seen a few times. The chain is built from TRBV4-1 and TRBJ2-7, with unresolved D. V shed 6 bases and J shed 6 bases, with 3 bases lying between them. Germline V lookup: CDR1 MGHRA, CDR2 YSYEKL. The CDR3 length is 9 residues. The CDR3 bases are TGCGCCAGCAGACTCGAGCAGTACTTC. As protein: CASRLEQYF.

Concerning this clone: Other DNA variants within this sample encode the same CDR3. V usage is TRBV6-5 and J usage is TRBJ2-7; TRBD1 agrees at 7 bases. Germline V gives CDR1 MNHEY, CDR2 SVGAGI. This CDR3 has 12 residues. V dropped 5 bases and J dropped 6; count of bases not matched to a gene: 4. CDR3 DNA sequence: TGTGCCAGCAGTCGACAGGGTGGCGAGCAGTACTTC. This gives the protein CASSRQGGEQYF.

The rearrangement links TRBV5-5 to TRBJ1-6, with 9 bases that match TRBD1. V dropped 5 bases and J dropped 15; count of bases not matched to a gene: 12. The CDR3 covers 14 residues. Germline CDR1 and CDR2: SGHKS and YYEKEE (reference sequence). The CDR3 coding sequence is TGTGCCAGCAGAACGGACAGGGGCTCGCAGCACCTCCACTTT. It yields the protein CASRTDRGSQHLHF.

The chain recombines TRBV6-1 with TRBJ2-7; D may be TRBD2 (5 bases). Trimming cost V 8 bases and J 0 bases, with 11 bases left between them. Germline V CDR1 and CDR2: MNHNS, SASEGT. This CDR3 has 13 residues. The CDR3: CASRGRSSYEQYF. The CDR3 DNA is TGTGCCAGCCGGGGTAGGTCCTCCTACGAGCAGTACTTC.

The chain recombines TRBV27 with TRBJ2-4; a possible D gene is TRBD1 (5 bases). The CDR3 sequence is 16 residues long. The V gene lost 7 bases and the J gene lost 0 bases, with 16 bases spanning the gap. Germline values: CDR1 MNHEY, CDR2 SMNVEV (reference sequence). The CDR3 spells CASTSAGPLAKNIQYF. As DNA, the CDR3 is TGTGCCAGCACATCAGCAGGGCCACTAGCCAAAAACATTCAGTACTTC.

The chain combines TRBV1 with TRBJ2-1; TRBD2 reflects the table's D call only, with no check against the DNA. TRBV1 is classified as a pseudogene. This CDR3 has 17 residues. The CDR3 sequence: CTSSQERLRGIYNEQFF. As DNA, the CDR3 is TGCACCAGCAGCCAAGAAAGGCTCCGGGGGATATACAATGAGCAGTTCTTC.

This chain connects TRBV27 to TRBJ2-1; 7 bases line up with TRBD2. The J segment lost 8 bases and the V segment lost 6 bases, leaving 13 bases of the junction unmatched. The CDR3 is 15 amino acids. CDR1 is MNHEY and CDR2 is SMNVEV in the germline V gene (reference sequence). The chain's CDR3 is CASSSRGEPDHEQFF. The CDR3 nucleotides are TGTGCCAGCAGCTCCCGGGGGGAACCGGACCATGAGCAGTTCTTC.

This clone appeared a few times. V and J are TRBV11-3 and TRBJ2-1; 8 bases match TRBD2. The germline V gene encodes CDR1 SGHNT and CDR2 YENEEA. The length of the CDR3 is 15 residues. V gave up 5 bases and J gave up 7 bases; unmatched junction bases: 10. CDR3 region: CASSQRSAGGNEQFF. CDR3 bases: TGTGCCAGCAGCCAGCGTTCGGCGGGAGGAAATGAGCAGTTCTTC.

The gene calls are TRBV5-1 and TRBJ2-1, with a possible D match to TRBD2 (6 bases). This CDR3 spans 16 amino acids. From germline, CDR1 is SGHRS and CDR2 YFSETQ. The V end was cut by 0 bases, the J end by 6 bases, with 16 bases between. The CDR3, as DNA: TGCGCCAGCAGCTTGGGCTCCCGGGACTGGTCCAATGAGCAGTTCTTC. Translating it yields CASSLGSRDWSNEQFF.

The chain employs TRBV6-5 and TRBJ2-1, with 7 bases lining up with TRBD1. Germline-derived CDR1 and CDR2 are MNHEY and SVGAGI. Unmatched junction bases numbered 8, after V lost 5 bases and J lost 4 bases. The CDR3 covers 15 residues. In nucleotides, the CDR3 is TGTGCCAGCAGTGCCGGGACAGCTAAGTACAATGAGCAGTTCTTC. Encoded protein: CASSAGTAKYNEQFF.

The chain employs TRBV6-6 and TRBJ1-5; 9 bases fit TRBD1. The CDR3 extends over 15 amino acids. Germline assignment: CDR1 MNHNY and CDR2 SVGAGI (reference sequence). V shed 6 bases and J 7 bases; nucleotides not matched to a gene: 10. The CDR3 is CASSRNRGRPQPQHF. The CDR3 DNA follows: TGTGCCAGCAGCCGTAACAGGGGGCGCCCACAGCCCCAGCATTTT.

This sequence joins TRBV28 and TRBJ1-2, with D tentatively TRBD1 (5 bases). V lost 3 bases and J lost 5, with 13 bases in between. CDR1 is MDHEN, CDR2 SYDVKM, per germline. This CDR3 region has 14 residues. Written as DNA, the CDR3 is TGTGCCAGCAGTTTTCGGAGAGGGACTTATGGCTACACCTTC. It yields the protein CASSFRRGTYGYTF.

V and J are TRBV5-4 and TRBJ1-5; D call uncertain. V lost 0 bases and J 4 bases, leaving 11 bases between the germline ends. In germline, CDR1 is SGHNT, CDR2 YYREEE (reference sequence). There are 15 residues in the CDR3. The CDR3 is CASSLEAPGNQPQHF. The CDR3 DNA is TGTGCCAGCAGCTTGGAGGCGCCGGGGAATCAGCCCCAGCATTTT. Using reference TRBV5-4 and TRBJ1-5 for the parts outside the CDR3, the full variable domain is ETGVTQSPTHLIKTRGQQVTLRCSSQSGHNTVSWYQQALGQGPQFIFQYYREEENGRGNFPPRFSGLQFPNYSSELNVNALELDDSALYLCASSLEAPGNQPQHFGDGTRLSIL.

The rearrangement links TRBV6-1 to TRBJ1-5; 8 bases match TRBD1. CDR1 and CDR2 from the germline V gene are MNHNS and SASEGT. The CDR3 is 16 amino acids. J gave up 4 bases and V 3 bases, and 8 bases lay outside the gene matches. The CDR3 DNA reads TGTGCCAGCAGTGAGTCTGGGACAGGTAAAAATCAGCCCCAGCATTTT. Encoded protein: CASSESGTGKNQPQHF.

The chain is built from TRBV7-2 and TRBJ2-1, with D possibly being TRBD1 (6 bases). Germline CDR1 is SGHTA and CDR2 is FQGNSA. CDR3 length: 11 residues. V gave up 5 bases and J gave up 10 bases, with 9 bases separating them. CDR3 nucleotides: TGTGCCAGCAGCCCCGGACAGGAGCAGTTCTTC. This sequence encodes CASSPGQEQFF.

Only a few counts were recorded for this clone. The chain combines TRBV6-5 with TRBJ2-1; 10 bases are a match to TRBD1. This CDR3 has 15 residues. Germline V lookup: CDR1 MNHEY, CDR2 SVGAGI. The J segment lost 5 bases and the V segment lost 8 bases, leaving 9 bases of the junction unmatched. Here the CDR3 DNA reads TGTGCCAGCTCACTAGGGGACAGGGGAGACAATGAGCAGTTCTTC. Its protein product is CASSLGDRGDNEQFF.

The chain uses TRBV11-2 and TRBJ1-2; 10 bases line up with TRBD1. The V and J ends lost 5 bases and 4 bases, in that order; junction bases with no gene match: 4. The germline V gene has CDR1 SGHAT and CDR2 FQNNGV. The CDR3 totals 14 residues. This CDR3 reads CASSGDRGRYGYTF. DNA of the CDR3: TGTGCCAGCAGCGGGGACAGGGGACGCTATGGCTACACCTTC.

This clone was picked up one time. At one end the junction does not follow the germline gene, possibly because of a read error. The J gene is TRBJ1-1, the V gene TRBV10-3; TRBD1 agrees at 10 bases. The CDR3 is made up of 13 amino acids. CDR1 and CDR2 from the germline V gene are ENHRY and SYGVKD. The CDR3 reads CAIRFGTGAEAFF. CDR3 DNA sequence: TGTGCCATCAGGTTCGGGACAGGGGCTGAGGCTTTCTTT.

The chain recombines TRBV28 with TRBJ1-2; 7 bases agree with TRBD1. This CDR3 spans 20 amino acids. The germline V gene encodes CDR1 MDHEN and CDR2 SYDVKM. Unmatched junction bases numbered 18, after V lost 2 bases and J lost 0 bases. The CDR3 loop reads CASSLKGVEGTDLANYGYTF. Here the CDR3 DNA reads TGTGCCAGCAGTTTAAAGGGAGTTGAAGGGACAGACTTAGCTAACTATGGCTACACCTTC.

The rearrangement joins TRBV7-3 to TRBJ2-7, with D possibly TRBD1 on 6 matching bases. The CDR3 is made up of 17 amino acids. In germline, CDR1 is SGHTA, CDR2 FQGTGA. Deletions cut 4 bases from V and 2 bases from J, with 21 bases between. Here the CDR3 reads CASSSTGNRAGAYEQYF. In DNA form, the CDR3 reads TGTGCCAGCAGCTCTACGGGAAACAGGGCTGGGGCCTACGAGCAGTACTTC. Full variable domain (missing parts from reference TRBV7-3 and TRBJ2-7): GAGVSQTPSNKVTEKGKYVELRCDPISGHTALYWYRQSLGQGPEFLIYFQGTGAADDSGLPNDRFFAVRPEGSVSTLKIQRTERGDSAVYLCASSSTGNRAGAYEQYFGPGTRLTVT.

The chain carries TRBV14 and TRBJ2-3; D is undetermined. V lost 1 base to trimming and J lost 2 bases, with 16 bases between them. This CDR3 region has 17 residues. Per the germline V gene, CDR1 is SGHDN and CDR2 is FVKESK. The CDR3: CASSQVPSLVPTDTQYF. Here the CDR3 DNA reads TGTGCCAGCAGCCAAGTACCGAGCCTAGTGCCCACAGATACGCAGTATTTT.

This clone was recorded a few times. The genes are TRBV27 and TRBJ2-7; D possibly corresponds to TRBD2 (7 bases). The length of the CDR3 is 17 residues. Germline assignment: CDR1 MNHEY and CDR2 SMNVEV (reference sequence). Between the trimmed V and J ends, which lost 3 bases and 5 bases, there was a span of 23 bases. The CDR3 spells CASSFRRDARGAHEQYF. DNA of the CDR3: TGTGCCAGCAGTTTCCGCCGGGATGCCCGGGGGGCCCACGAGCAGTACTTC.

As regards this clone: Other nucleotide sequences from this sample produce the same CDR3. V usage is TRBV27 and J usage is TRBJ2-7; 14 bases fit TRBD2. V shed 7 bases, J shed 6 bases, and the junction held 5 bases outside the gene matches. The CDR3 totals 14 residues. From germline, CDR1 is MNHEY and CDR2 SMNVEV (reference sequence). The CDR3 here is CASTTGLAGGEQYF. In nucleotides, the CDR3 is TGTGCCAGCACCACCGGACTAGCGGGGGGCGAGCAGTACTTC.

The V and J genes are TRBV5-1 and TRBJ2-7; 7 bases agree with TRBD1. Germline V gives CDR1 SGHRS, CDR2 YFSETQ. Germline trimming cut 2 bases from V and 1 base from J; bases unmatched to any gene: 9. The CDR3 length is 16 residues. CDR3 residues: CASSLKRQGGSYEQYF. The CDR3 DNA is TGCGCCAGCAGCTTAAAAAGACAGGGTGGGTCCTACGAGCAGTACTTC.

CDR3 region: CASSEDRGIFGEQYF. The CDR3 DNA is TGTGCCAGCAGTGAAGACAGGGGAATTTTCGGCGAGCAGTACTTC. The chain has TRBV25-1 and TRBJ2-7, with 8 bases identical to TRBD1. Unmatched junction bases numbered 9, after V lost 2 bases and J lost 6 bases. The CDR3 consists of 15 residues. Germline CDR1 MGHDK, CDR2 SYGVNS.

This CDR3 reads CASSWLAGNWDTQYF. The CDR3 region has the DNA TGCGCCAGCAGCTGGCTAGCGGGAAATTGGGATACGCAGTATTTT. V is TRBV5-1 and J is TRBJ2-3; 9 bases match TRBD2. The junction had 8 bases not matched to a gene; V was cut back by 3 bases and J by 6 bases. Germline values: CDR1 SGHRS, CDR2 YFSETQ. The CDR3 totals 15 residues.